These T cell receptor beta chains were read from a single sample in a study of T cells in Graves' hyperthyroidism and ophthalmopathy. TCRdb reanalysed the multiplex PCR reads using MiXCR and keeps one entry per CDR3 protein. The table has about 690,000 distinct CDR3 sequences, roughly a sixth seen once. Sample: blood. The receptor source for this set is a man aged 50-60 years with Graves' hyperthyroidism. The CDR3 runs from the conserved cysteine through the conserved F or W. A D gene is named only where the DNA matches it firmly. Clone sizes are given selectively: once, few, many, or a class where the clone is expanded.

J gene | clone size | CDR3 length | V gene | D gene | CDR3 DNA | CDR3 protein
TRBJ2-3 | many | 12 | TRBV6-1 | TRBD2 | TGTGCCACCGGGACTAGCCCAGATACGCAGTATTTT | CATGTSPDTQYF
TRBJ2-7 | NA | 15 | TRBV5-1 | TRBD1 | TGCGCCAGCAGCGTCATGACAGGGTTCAGCGGCGAGCAGTACTTC | CASSVMTGFSGEQYF
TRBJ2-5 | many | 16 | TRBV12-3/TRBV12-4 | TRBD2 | TGTGCCAGCAGTTCGACTAGCGGGAGGGCCGTGGAGACCCAGTACTTC | CASSSTSGRAVETQYF
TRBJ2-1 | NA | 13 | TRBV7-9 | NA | TGTGCCAGCAGCCCCCGGGAGCCAGGTGAGCAGTTCTTC | CASSPREPGEQFF
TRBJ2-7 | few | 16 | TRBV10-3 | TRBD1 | TGTGCCATCAGGCCCTCGGACAGGGGCTTTTCCTACGAGCAGTACTTC | CAIRPSDRGFSYEQYF
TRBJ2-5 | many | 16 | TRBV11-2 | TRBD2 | TGTGCCAGCAGCTTAGGACTAGCGGGACGCCAAGAGACCCAGTACTTC | CASSLGLAGRQETQYF
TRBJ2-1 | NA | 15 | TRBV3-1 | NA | TGTGCCAGCAGCCAAGTTGGCCTATCTCACAATGAGCAGTTCTTC | CASSQVGLSHNEQFF
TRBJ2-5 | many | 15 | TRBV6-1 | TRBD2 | TGTGCCAGCAGTGAAGGAGCGGGAGGTCGGGAGACCCAGTACTTC | CASSEGAGGRETQYF
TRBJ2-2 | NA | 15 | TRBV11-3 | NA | TGTGCCAGCAGCCCCCGGGCGGCGAACACCGGGGAGCTGTTTTTT | CASSPRAANTGELFF
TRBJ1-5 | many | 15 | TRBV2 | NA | TGTGCCAGCATTGCAGGGTTAGGTGGCAATCAGCCCCAGCATTTT | CASIAGLGGNQPQHF
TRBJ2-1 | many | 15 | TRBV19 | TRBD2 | TGTGCCAGTAGGCACCTGGGACTAGCCGGCGATGAGCAGTTCTTC | CASRHLGLAGDEQFF
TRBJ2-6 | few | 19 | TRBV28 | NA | TGTGCCAGCAGTTTATCCCGGCTCCGGAGGTTTTCTGGGGCCAACGTCCTGACTTTC | CASSLSRLRRFSGANVLTF
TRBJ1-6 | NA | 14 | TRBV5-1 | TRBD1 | TGCGCCAGCAGCCAAGGGACAGTTAATTCACCCCTCCACTTT | CASSQGTVNSPLHF
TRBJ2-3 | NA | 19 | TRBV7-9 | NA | TGTGCCAGCAGTTTAGACAGGGGAGGACTAGCGAGTTTGGAAGATACGCAGTATTTT | CASSLDRGGLASLEDTQYF
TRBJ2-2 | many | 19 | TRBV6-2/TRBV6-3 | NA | TGTGCCAGCAGTTTTGGAGCGGTACTAACTTCACGGGTCACCGGGGAGCTGTTTTTT | CASSFGAVLTSRVTGELFF
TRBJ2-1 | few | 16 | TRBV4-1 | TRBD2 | TGCGCCAGCAGCCAGGTCCTAGCGGGAGGGATCAATGAGCAGTTCTTC | CASSQVLAGGINEQFF
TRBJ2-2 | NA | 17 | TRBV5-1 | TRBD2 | TGCGCCAGCAGCGGGGGACTAGCGGGAGTTCGGACCGGGGAGCTGTTTTTT | CASSGGLAGVRTGELFF
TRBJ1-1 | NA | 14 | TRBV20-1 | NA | TGCAGTGCTAGAGATGGGACCTTTAACACTGAAGCTTTCTTT | CSARDGTFNTEAFF
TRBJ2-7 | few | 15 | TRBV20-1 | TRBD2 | TGCAGTGCTAGAGTGAGCGGGAGTAACTCCTACGAGCAGTACTTC | CSARVSGSNSYEQYF
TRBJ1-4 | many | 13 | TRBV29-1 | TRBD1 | TGCAGCGTGTCCGGGACAGGGGATGAAAAACTGTTTTTT | CSVSGTGDEKLFF
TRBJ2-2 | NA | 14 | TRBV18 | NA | TGTGCCAGCTCGGCTCCCATGAACACCGGGGAGCTGTTTTTT | CASSAPMNTGELFF
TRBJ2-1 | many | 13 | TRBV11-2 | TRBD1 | TGTGCCAGCACGGACAGGGCCTACAATGAGCAGTTCTTC | CASTDRAYNEQFF
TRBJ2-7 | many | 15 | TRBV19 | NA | TGTGCCAGTAGTAACGGTTTCCAGGACTCCTACGAGCAGTACTTC | CASSNGFQDSYEQYF
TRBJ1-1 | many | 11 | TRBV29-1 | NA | TGCAGCGTTGAAGACACCGTTTGGGCTTTCTTT | CSVEDTVWAFF
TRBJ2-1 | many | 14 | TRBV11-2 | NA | TGTGCCAGCAGCTTAGATCAGGGGGGCCGGGAGCAGTTCTTC | CASSLDQGGREQFF
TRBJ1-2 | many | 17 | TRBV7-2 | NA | TGTGCCAGCAGCCAAGGAGGGGAGGCCCTGAGGGGCTATGGCTACACCTTC | CASSQGGEALRGYGYTF
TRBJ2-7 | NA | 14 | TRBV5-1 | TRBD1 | TGCGCCAGCAGCCCGGGACAGGAGATCTACGAGCAGTACTTC | CASSPGQEIYEQYF
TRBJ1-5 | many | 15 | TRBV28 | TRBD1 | TGTGCCAGCAGTTCCCGGGACAGGGTTGAGCAGCCCCAGCATTTT | CASSSRDRVEQPQHF
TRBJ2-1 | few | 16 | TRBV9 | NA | TGTGCCAGCGGGACAGGCGGCCAGCGGGGACTCAATGAGCAGTTCTTC | CASGTGGQRGLNEQFF
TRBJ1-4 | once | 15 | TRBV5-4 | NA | TGTGCCAGCAGCCATTCAGGCGCAACTAATGAAAAACTGATTTTT | CASSHSGATNEKLIF
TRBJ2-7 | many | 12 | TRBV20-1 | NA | TGCAGTGCTAGAGAAGACTTCTACGAGCAGTACTTC | CSAREDFYEQYF
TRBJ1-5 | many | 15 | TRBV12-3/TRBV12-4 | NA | TGTGCCAGCAGTCCAGGACAATATAGCAATCAGCCCCAGCATTTT | CASSPGQYSNQPQHF
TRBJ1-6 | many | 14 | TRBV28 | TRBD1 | TGTGCCAGCAGTGCCAGGGGGTATAATTCACCCCTCCACTTT | CASSARGYNSPLHF